Following are 20 T cell receptor beta chains from one sample sequenced in a study of blood T cell repertoires in COVID-19. The data were produced by immunoSEQ multiplex PCR, yet TCRdb's version contains in-frame clones alone and is incomplete. This sample has about 200,000 clones; 70% to 90% occur once, and the top ten carry 1.2%. The sequenced material came from PBMCs or T cells enriched from blood (not recorded which). The origin of the receptors is a man aged 25 to 40 who had recovered from COVID-19.

The genes are TRBV5-8 and TRBJ2-3; maybe TRBD1 (6 bases). The V gene's germline CDR1 is SGHTS and CDR2 YDEGEE. V was pared by 1 base and J by 2 bases, with 11 bases between. The CDR3 is made up of 15 amino acids. The CDR3 spells CASSLKGDHTDTQYF. The CDR3, as DNA: TGTGCCAGCAGCTTGAAGGGGGACCACACAGATACGCAGTATTTT.

The V call is TRBV6-5, the J call TRBJ2-1; D uncertain. This CDR3 comprises 13 residues. Germline CDR1 MNHEY, CDR2 SVGAGI. V was pared by 6 bases and J by 2 bases, with 8 bases between. CDR3 protein: CASRGAPYNEQFF. CDR3 nucleotide sequence: TGTGCCAGCAGGGGCGCGCCCTACAATGAGCAGTTCTTC.

The chain combines TRBV10-3 with TRBJ2-3; D may be TRBD1 (7 bases). The CDR3 has 13 residues. Trimming shortened V by 10 bases and J by 3 bases, and 14 bases separated the two germline ends. The V gene's germline CDR1 is ENHRY and CDR2 SYGVKD. CDR3 nucleotides: TGTGCCAGTTCAGGGGGGTGGACAGATACGCAGTATTTT. It codes for CASSGGWTDTQYF.

This clone was recorded once. V and J are TRBV27 and TRBJ1-1; possible D gene TRBD1, 5 bases. This CDR3 region has 14 residues. The germline V gene encodes CDR1 MNHEY and CDR2 SMNVEV (reference sequence). V shed 4 bases and J shed 4 bases, with 13 bases lying between them. CDR3 sequence reads: CASSSPGGVTEAFF. The CDR3 coding sequence is TGTGCCAGCAGTTCTCCCGGGGGTGTCACTGAAGCTTTCTTT.

The chain has TRBV16 and TRBJ2-3; the match to TRBD2 covers 15 bases. Germline values: CDR1 KGHSY, CDR2 FQNENV. CDR3 size: 20 residues. V trimming: 0 bases; J trimming: 3 bases; junction bases outside the gene matches: 10. CDR3 residues: CASSQSGLAGGLNRTDTQYF. CDR3 DNA sequence: TGTGCCAGCAGCCAATCGGGACTAGCGGGAGGATTGAATAGGACAGATACGCAGTATTTT.

This clone was picked up one time. The chain couples TRBV7-9 to TRBJ2-7; TRBD2 matches 7 bases. Germline V CDR1 and CDR2: SEHNR, FQNEAQ (reference sequence). Trimming removed 1 base from V and 3 bases from J; junction bases left unmatched: 0. This CDR3 has 13 residues. The CDR3 region is CASSLGEGYEQYF. The CDR3 DNA reads TGTGCCAGCAGCTTAGGGGAGGGCTACGAGCAGTACTTC.

V usage is TRBV2 and J usage is TRBJ2-3, with D maybe TRBD2 (6 bases). V was cut by 6 bases and J by 0 bases, with 7 bases left in between. This CDR3 comprises 13 residues. The V gene's germline CDR1 is SNHLY and CDR2 FYNNEI. CDR3: CASRRGSTDTQYF. The CDR3 region has the DNA TGTGCCAGCAGACGGGGGAGCACAGATACGCAGTATTTT.

This clone was seen just once. The V and J genes are TRBV10-1 and TRBJ2-7, with 11 bases lining up with TRBD2. The CDR3 is 14 amino acids. V lost 5 bases and J lost 2; bases outside the gene matches: 2. Looked up from germline, CDR1 is WNHNN and CDR2 is SYGVQD (reference sequence). DNA of the CDR3: TGCGCCAGCAGTCCGACTAGCGGGACCTACGAGCAGTACTTC. Translated: CASSPTSGTYEQYF.

The chain joins TRBV6-1 to TRBJ2-7; no reliable D call. The germline gives CDR1 MNHNS, CDR2 SASEGT. CDR3 length: 11 residues. V shed 2 bases and J shed 5 bases, with 4 bases lying between them. The DNA for the CDR3 is TGTGCCAGCAGTGAACTCGACGAGCAGTACTTC. Protein sequence: CASSELDEQYF.

This clone appeared a few times. This chain uses TRBV7-9 with TRBJ1-3, with D possibly TRBD1 on 6 matching bases. The CDR3 totals 18 residues. With 1 base removed from V and 0 bases from J, the gap between germline ends came to 16 bases. Germline V CDR1 and CDR2: SEHNR, FQNEAQ (reference sequence). The CDR3 sequence: CASSLESWNRASGNTIYF. DNA for the CDR3: TGTGCCAGCAGCTTAGAATCGTGGAACAGGGCCTCTGGAAACACCATATATTTT.

This clone is a singleton in its sample. The chain has TRBV18 and TRBJ1-5; 9 positions agree with TRBD1. Unmatched junction bases numbered 6, after V lost 2 bases and J lost 4 bases. This CDR3 has 16 residues. The V gene's germline CDR1 is KGHSH and CDR2 LQKENI. The CDR3 DNA reads as TGTGCCAGCTCACCAGCCTCGACAGGGGGAAATCAGCCCCAGCATTTT. Translation: CASSPASTGGNQPQHF.

The CDR3 region has the DNA TGTGCCAGCAGTGACTCGGTGGCGGGATATACTGAGCAGTTCTTC. Amino acids: CASSDSVAGYTEQFF. The chain carries TRBV6-4 and TRBJ2-1, with D possibly being TRBD2 (6 bases). This CDR3 region has 15 residues. V lost 0 bases and J lost 9, with 15 bases in between. The germline CDR1 and CDR2 sequences are MRHNA and SNTAGT.

The chain joins TRBV27 to TRBJ2-1; TRBD1 matches at 10 bases. This CDR3 has 14 residues. Germline CDR1 and CDR2: MNHEY and SMNVEV (reference sequence). The V gene end was trimmed by 5 bases and the J gene end by 6 bases; junction bases not matched to a gene: 4. Here the CDR3 reads CASSPDRGRNEQFF. CDR3 in DNA: TGTGCCAGCAGTCCCGACAGGGGGCGCAATGAGCAGTTCTTC.

The chain combines TRBV18 with TRBJ2-2; a possible D gene is TRBD1 (5 bases). V shed 1 base and J shed 0 bases, with 9 bases lying between them. Germline lookup yields CDR1 KGHSH and CDR2 LQKENI. The CDR3 totals 16 residues. The CDR3 is CASSPQGLANTGELFF. In nucleotides, the CDR3 is TGTGCCAGCTCACCACAGGGGTTAGCGAACACCGGGGAGCTGTTTTTT.

This chain connects TRBV5-4 to TRBJ2-2; 8 bases are shared with TRBD1. CDR1 SGHNT and CDR2 YYREEE come from the germline V gene (reference sequence). V lost 3 bases to trimming and J lost 5 bases; unmatched junction nucleotides: 3. This CDR3 spans 14 amino acids. CDR3 sequence reads: CASSSRGRTGELFF. CDR3 sequence (DNA): TGTGCCAGCAGCTCCAGGGGGCGTACCGGGGAGCTGTTTTTT. Combining the CDR3 with reference TRBV5-4 and TRBJ2-2 gives the whole variable domain ETGVTQSPTHLIKTRGQQVTLRCSSQSGHNTVSWYQQALGQGPQFIFQYYREEENGRGNFPPRFSGLQFPNYSSELNVNALELDDSALYLCASSSRGRTGELFFGEGSRLTVL.

V and J are TRBV19 and TRBJ1-3; D is possibly TRBD1 (5 bases). Germline lookup yields CDR1 LNHDA and CDR2 SQIVND (reference sequence). CDR3 length equals 15 residues. V was cut by 8 bases and J by 0 bases, with 14 bases left in between. As DNA, the CDR3 is TGTGCCAGTGGTGACAGACCCAACTCTGGAAACACCATATATTTT. It encodes CASGDRPNSGNTIYF.

This rearrangement joins TRBV19 to TRBJ2-5; the match to TRBD2 covers 7 bases. Germline CDR1 is LNHDA and CDR2 is SQIVND (reference sequence). Unmatched junction bases numbered 7, after V lost 0 bases and J lost 0 bases. The CDR3 spans 17 residues. The CDR3 DNA is TGTGCCAGTAGTATAGAGCTGTCGGGGGGAAACCAAGAGACCCAGTACTTC. Protein: CASSIELSGGNQETQYF.

V and J are TRBV2 and TRBJ2-1, with D maybe TRBD1 (6 bases). V gave up 8 bases and J gave up 0 bases, with 14 bases separating them. The germline CDR1 and CDR2 sequences are SNHLY and FYNNEI. The CDR3 has 15 residues. The chain's CDR3 is CASGQNTPSYNEQFF. The CDR3 DNA follows: TGTGCCAGCGGACAGAATACTCCCTCCTACAATGAGCAGTTCTTC.

The table lists this clone with a count of one. The chain uses TRBV14 and TRBJ1-4; 7 bases map to TRBD1. V lost 1 base to trimming and J lost 7 bases; unmatched junction nucleotides: 6. The germline CDR1 and CDR2 sequences are SGHDN and FVKESK. The CDR3 is made up of 15 amino acids. CDR3 sequence: CASSQVRGGSEKLFF. CDR3 coding DNA: TGTGCCAGCAGCCAAGTTCGAGGGGGCAGTGAAAAACTGTTTTTT.

On this clone itself: The junction does not match germline at one end; this may be a read error. The chain uses TRBV19 and TRBJ1-5; no clear D. Germline V gene lookup returns CDR1 LNHDA and CDR2 SQIVND (reference sequence). The CDR3 consists of 16 residues. The CDR3 region has the DNA TGTGCCAGTAGTATAGGTCAGGACCCTAGCACTCAGCCCCAGCATTTT. Translation gives CASSIGQDPSTQPQHF.